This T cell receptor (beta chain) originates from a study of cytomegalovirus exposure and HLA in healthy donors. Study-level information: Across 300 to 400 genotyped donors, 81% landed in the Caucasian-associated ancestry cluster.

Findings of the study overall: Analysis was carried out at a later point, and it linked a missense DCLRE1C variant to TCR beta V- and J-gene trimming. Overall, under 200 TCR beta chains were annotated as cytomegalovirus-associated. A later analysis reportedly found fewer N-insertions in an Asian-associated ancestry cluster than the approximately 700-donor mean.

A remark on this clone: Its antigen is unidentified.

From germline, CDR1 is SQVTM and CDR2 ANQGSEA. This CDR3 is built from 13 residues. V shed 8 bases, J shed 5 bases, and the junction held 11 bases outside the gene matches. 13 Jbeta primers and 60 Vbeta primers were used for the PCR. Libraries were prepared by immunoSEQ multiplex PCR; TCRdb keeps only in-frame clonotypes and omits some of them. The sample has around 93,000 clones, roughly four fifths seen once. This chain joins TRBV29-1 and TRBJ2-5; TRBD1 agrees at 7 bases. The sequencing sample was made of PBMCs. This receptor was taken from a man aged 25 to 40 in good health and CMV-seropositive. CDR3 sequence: CSIGTVKGETQYF. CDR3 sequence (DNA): TGCAGCATAGGGACAGTCAAGGGTGAGACCCAGTACTTC.